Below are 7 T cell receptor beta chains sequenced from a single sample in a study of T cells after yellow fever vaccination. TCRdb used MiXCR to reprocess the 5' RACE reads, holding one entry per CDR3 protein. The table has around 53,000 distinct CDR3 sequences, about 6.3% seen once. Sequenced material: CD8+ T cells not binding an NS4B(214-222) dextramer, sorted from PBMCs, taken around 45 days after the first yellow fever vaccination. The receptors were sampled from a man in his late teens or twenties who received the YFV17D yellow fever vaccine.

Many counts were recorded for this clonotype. CDR3 sequence: CSARGRDRAYNEQFF. Here the CDR3 DNA reads TGCAGTGCTCGAGGGAGGGACAGGGCCTACAATGAGCAGTTCTTC. This chain joins TRBV20-1 and TRBJ2-1, with 9 bases matching TRBD1. V shed 5 bases, J shed 2 bases, and the junction held 7 bases outside the gene matches. CDR3 size: 15 residues. In germline, CDR1 is DFQATT, CDR2 SNEGSKA (reference sequence).

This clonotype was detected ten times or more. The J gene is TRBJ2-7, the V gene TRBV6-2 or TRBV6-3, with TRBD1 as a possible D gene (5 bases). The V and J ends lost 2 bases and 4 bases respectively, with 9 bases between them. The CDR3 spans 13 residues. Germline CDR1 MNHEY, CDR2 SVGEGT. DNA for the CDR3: TGTGCCAGCAGTTACAGGGGAAATTACGAGCAGTACGTC. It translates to CASSYRGNYEQYV.

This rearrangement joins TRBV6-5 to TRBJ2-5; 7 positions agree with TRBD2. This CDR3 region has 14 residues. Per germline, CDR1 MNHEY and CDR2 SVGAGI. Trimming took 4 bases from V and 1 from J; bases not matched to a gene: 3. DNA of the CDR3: TGTGCCAGCAGTTCCTGGGGGGGCCAAGAGACCCAGTACTTC. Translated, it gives CASSSWGGQETQYF.

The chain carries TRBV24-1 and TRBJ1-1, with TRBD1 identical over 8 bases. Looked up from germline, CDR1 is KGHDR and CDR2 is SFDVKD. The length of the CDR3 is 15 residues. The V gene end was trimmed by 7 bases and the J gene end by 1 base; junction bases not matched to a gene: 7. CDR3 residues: CATRGATGGNTEAFF. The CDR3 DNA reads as TGTGCCACCAGAGGGGCTACAGGGGGGAACACTGAAGCTTTCTTT.

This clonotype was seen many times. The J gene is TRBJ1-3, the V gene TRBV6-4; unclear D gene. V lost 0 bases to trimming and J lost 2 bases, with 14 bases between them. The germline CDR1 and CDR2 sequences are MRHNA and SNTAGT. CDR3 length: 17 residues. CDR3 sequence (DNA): TGTGCCAGCAGTGACTCGATCGTAACTGGGCCTGGAAACACCATATATTTT. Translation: CASSDSIVTGPGNTIYF.

CDR3 DNA sequence: TGTGCCAGCAGTTTGCTGACAGCGTTAAATGGCTACACCTTC. Translation: CASSLLTALNGYTF. The genes are TRBV28 and TRBJ1-2; TRBD1 might be the D (5 bases). V lost 3 bases, J lost 6 bases, and 14 bases lay in between. In germline, CDR1 is MDHEN, CDR2 SYDVKM. This CDR3 comprises 14 residues.

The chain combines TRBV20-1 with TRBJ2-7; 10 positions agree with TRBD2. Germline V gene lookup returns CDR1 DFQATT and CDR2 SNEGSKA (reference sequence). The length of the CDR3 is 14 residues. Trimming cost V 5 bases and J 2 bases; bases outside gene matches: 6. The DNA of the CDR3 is TGCAGTGCTCCACTAGCGGGGATTACCTACGAGCAGTACTTC. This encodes CSAPLAGITYEQYF.